The clone carrying this TCR beta chain came up once. Its specificity is unknown. TCRdb's table, derived via immunoSEQ multiplex PCR, lists solely in-frame clones and lacks some. The sample lists approximately 65,000 clones; around 88% were seen once. This sample is part of a study of OX40 agonist ivuxolimab in advanced cancers. Study-wide findings and caveats: The antigens recognized by the expanded peripheral T cells, that is their antigen specificity, were not determined.

The CDR3 loop spans 16 amino acids. V lost 2 bases to trimming and J lost 0 bases, with 10 bases between them. Germline CDR1 SNHLY, CDR2 FYNNEI. The specimen comprised CD4+ or CD8+ T cells sorted from blood, sampled in a trial of the OX40 agonist ivuxolimab. This sequence originates from an adult with an advanced solid tumor such as melanoma, head and neck, liver or kidney cancer. This chain connects TRBV2 to TRBJ1-4; D is undetermined. The CDR3 sequence: CASSEFKIATNEKLFF. CDR3 nucleotides: TGTGCCAGCAGTGAATTTAAGATTGCAACTAATGAAAAACTGTTTTTT. The full variable domain, with the rest looked up from reference TRBV2 and TRBJ1-4, is EPEVTQTPSHQVTQMGQEVILRCVPISNHLYFYWYRQILGQKVEFLVSFYNNEISEKSEIFDDQFSVERPDGSNFTLKIRSTKLEDSAMYFCASSEFKIATNEKLFFGSGTQLSVL.